These 19 T cell receptor beta chains were sequenced from one sample in a study of CD8 T cells in ankylosing spondylitis. No antigens are known for them. Findings and limits, study-wide: Roughly 8 highly homologous variants formed a TCR beta motif that appeared characteristic of ankylosing spondylitis blood.

TCRdb independently ran MiXCR on the 5' RACE reads; one entry per CDR3 protein. The sample has 450,000 to 550,000 distinct CDR3 sequences, roughly 5.3% seen once. The sample consisted of blood, either unsorted or a sorted T cell fraction (not recorded which). The source is a male donor with ankylosing spondylitis.

This clonotype was seen repeatedly, ten times or more. The chain is built from TRBV28 and TRBJ2-6; D is unclear. V dropped 8 bases and J dropped 0 bases, with 11 bases sitting between them. Germline loops: CDR1 MDHEN, CDR2 SYDVKM. The CDR3 has 15 residues. In DNA form, the CDR3 reads TGTGCCAGCCCTAAAGGCAACTCTGGGGCCAACGTCCTGACTTTC. Encoded protein: CASPKGNSGANVLTF.

This clonotype was seen repeatedly, ten times or more. The chain couples TRBV20-1 to TRBJ2-1; 12 bases line up with TRBD1. The CDR3 runs to 14 residues. Germline V gives CDR1 DFQATT, CDR2 SNEGSKA (reference sequence). The V segment lost 5 bases and the J segment 8 bases; nucleotides outside the gene matches: 7. CDR3 bases: TGCAGTGCTTGGGACAGGGGGCTTAAAGATGAGCAGTTCTTC. Translating it yields CSAWDRGLKDEQFF.

In this sample, this clonotype turned up many times. The V call is TRBV27, the J call TRBJ2-1, with a tentative D call TRBD2 (7 bases). Germline CDR1 is MNHEY and CDR2 is SMNVEV (reference sequence). Trimming removed 6 bases from V and 15 bases from J, with 18 bases in between. The CDR3 covers 12 residues. The CDR3 reads CASSQAGGGRFF. The CDR3 DNA sequence: TGTGCCAGCAGCCAGGCTGGGGGGGGCCGGTTCTTC.

Many counts were recorded for this clonotype. The V gene is TRBV5-1, the J gene TRBJ1-1; a weak D match, TRBD1 (6 bases). Germline V CDR1 and CDR2: SGHRS, YFSETQ. This CDR3 has 17 amino acids. The V and J ends lost 0 bases and 2 bases respectively, with 17 bases between them. DNA of the CDR3: TGCGCCAGCAGCTTGGAAGGCGTAACAGGGTATAACACTGAAGCTTTCTTT. This codes for CASSLEGVTGYNTEAFF.

This clonotype appeared once. Since a much larger clone is just one base distant, this may be a read error. This rearrangement joins TRBV2 to TRBJ2-3; TRBD2 matches at 12 bases. The CDR3 length is 16 residues. Germline lookup yields CDR1 SNHLY and CDR2 FYNNEI. The V gene end was trimmed by 7 bases and the J gene end by 4 bases; junction bases not matched to a gene: 9. CDR3: CASTLTTSGRSDTQYF. The CDR3 DNA follows: TGTGCCAGCACTCTAACGACTAGCGGGAGATCAGATACGCAGTATTTT.

In this sample, this clonotype turned up many times. The junction departs from the called germline gene at one end, perhaps through a read error. The chain has TRBV12-3 or TRBV12-4 and TRBJ2-5; 8 nucleotides align to TRBD2. The CDR3 runs 16 residues. CDR3 nucleotide sequence: TGTGCCAGCACTTTAACCGGGAGGGGCTACCAAGAGACCCAGTACTTC. Protein: CASTLTGRGYQETQYF.

There are many counts of this clonotype. The rearrangement joins TRBV4-1 to TRBJ1-2; D not resolved. This CDR3 has 16 amino acids. V was shortened by 1 base and J by 5 bases, with 17 bases between the two germline ends. Looked up from germline, CDR1 is MGHRA and CDR2 is YSYEKL. The CDR3 bases are TGCGCCAGCAGCCAAGTTTTTGGCGGCACGGCGTATGGCTACACCTTC. Its protein product is CASSQVFGGTAYGYTF.

This clonotype occurred many times. The chain uses TRBV2 and TRBJ1-1; D call uncertain. CDR3 size: 14 residues. Germline CDR1 SNHLY, CDR2 FYNNEI. Trimming shortened V by 6 bases and J by 1 base, and 12 bases separated the two germline ends. The CDR3 sequence is CASSYVPANTEAFF. As DNA, the CDR3 is TGTGCCAGCAGCTACGTCCCGGCGAACACTGAAGCTTTCTTT.

This clonotype has a count of ten or more. The V and J genes are TRBV20-1 and TRBJ2-5, with D tentatively TRBD1 or TRBD2 (5 bases each). The germline V gene encodes CDR1 DFQATT and CDR2 SNEGSKA (reference sequence). V lost 5 bases and J lost 3, with 16 bases in between. The CDR3 is made up of 14 amino acids. In DNA form, the CDR3 reads TGCAGTGCTCGCCCGGGACCCCCCGAAGAGACCCAGTACTTC. It translates to CSARPGPPEETQYF.

This clonotype was counted many times. The chain links TRBV9 to TRBJ1-2, with unresolved D. V was shortened by 1 base and J by 3 bases, with 7 bases between the two germline ends. The CDR3 loop spans 13 amino acids. Germline CDR1 SGDLS, CDR2 YYNGEE. This chain's CDR3 is CASSVSTDYGYTF. CDR3 bases: TGTGCCAGCAGCGTATCAACTGACTATGGCTACACCTTC.

There are many counts of this clonotype. The chain carries TRBV6-2 or TRBV6-3 and TRBJ1-5; 8 bases align to TRBD1. This CDR3 region has 14 residues. V shed 5 bases, J shed 8 bases, and the junction held 8 bases outside the gene matches. CDR1 MNHEY and CDR2 SVGEGT come from the germline V gene. CDR3: CASSIDRGWEPQHF. The CDR3 DNA follows: TGTGCCAGCAGTATCGACAGGGGTTGGGAGCCCCAGCATTTT.

This clonotype occurred a few times. The chain combines TRBV20-1 with TRBJ2-3; D might be TRBD2 (5 bases). Trimming shortened V by 6 bases and J by 1 base, and 11 bases separated the two germline ends. The CDR3 loop spans 13 amino acids. Germline V CDR1 and CDR2: DFQATT, SNEGSKA (reference sequence). CDR3 amino acids: CSAPPGGTDTQYF. The CDR3, as DNA: TGCAGTGCCCCTCCCGGGGGCACAGATACGCAGTATTTT.

This clonotype was seen many times. The chain couples TRBV27 to TRBJ1-1, with D possibly matching TRBD1 (5 bases). This CDR3 has 14 residues. Germline V gene lookup returns CDR1 MNHEY and CDR2 SMNVEV (reference sequence). Between the trimmed V and J ends, which lost 6 bases and 6 bases, there was a span of 17 bases. The CDR3 spells CASRPGKGIAEAFF. DNA of the CDR3: TGTGCCAGCAGACCGGGAAAGGGGATCGCTGAAGCTTTCTTT.

This clonotype was seen at least ten times. The CDR3 DNA reads TGCAGCGGGCTGACTTTTGGACAGGGGGCGCGGACTGAAGCTTTCTTT. It specifies CSGLTFGQGARTEAFF. The V and J genes are TRBV29-1 and TRBJ1-1; 11 positions agree with TRBD1. The CDR3 totals 16 residues. Germline CDR1 is SQVTM and CDR2 is ANQGSEA. The trim removed 7 bases at V and 5 bases at J, leaving 15 bases unmatched.

The table lists this clonotype with many counts. The chain recombines TRBV7-2 with TRBJ1-5; D gene unclear. V was clipped by 1 base and J by 11 bases, with 15 bases between them. The CDR3 is made up of 14 amino acids. Per the germline V gene, CDR1 is SGHTA and CDR2 is FQGNSA. CDR3 amino acids: CASSLGWTAPAQHF. The CDR3 nucleotides read TGTGCCAGCAGCTTAGGATGGACGGCCCCAGCCCAGCATTTT.

This clonotype showed up many times. The chain recombines TRBV18 with TRBJ1-5; D is possibly TRBD1 (6 bases). Looked up from germline, CDR1 is KGHSH and CDR2 is LQKENI. V gave up 1 base and J gave up 5 bases, with 12 bases separating them. The CDR3 sequence is 15 residues long. The CDR3 region is CASSPQQGWDQPQHF. In DNA, the CDR3 is TGTGCCAGCTCACCACAGCAGGGGTGGGATCAGCCCCAGCATTTT.

This clonotype was seen only a few times. The chain joins TRBV5-1 to TRBJ2-1; 10 nucleotides agree with TRBD2. The CDR3 is made up of 14 amino acids. Germline V gives CDR1 SGHRS, CDR2 YFSETQ. The J segment lost 6 bases and the V segment lost 9 bases, leaving 9 bases of the junction unmatched. The CDR3 protein is CATKAGGLSNEQFF. The CDR3 coding sequence is TGCGCCACCAAAGCGGGGGGGCTTTCCAATGAGCAGTTCTTC.

At least ten counts were recorded for this clonotype. The chain has TRBV4-1 and TRBJ1-4, with D possibly TRBD1 on 5 matching bases. Germline V gene lookup returns CDR1 MGHRA and CDR2 YSYEKL. V was pared by 4 bases and J by 6 bases, with 12 bases between. The CDR3 consists of 14 residues. CDR3 sequence (DNA): TGCGCCAGCAGCCCGAGGGGAATTGATGAAAAACTGTTTTTT. Translation: CASSPRGIDEKLFF.

The chain links TRBV11-2 to TRBJ2-6; D remains ambiguous. V gave up 4 bases and J gave up 2 bases, with 9 bases separating them. This CDR3 is built from 15 residues. Per the germline V gene, CDR1 is SGHAT and CDR2 is FQNNGV. Here the CDR3 reads CASSSPRTGANVLTF. The DNA of the CDR3 is TGTGCCAGCAGCTCACCAAGGACTGGGGCCAACGTCCTGACTTTC. Supplemented by reference TRBV11-2 and TRBJ2-6, the full variable domain reads EAGVAQSPRYKIIEKRQSVAFWCNPISGHATLYWYQQILGQGPKLLIQFQNNGVVDDSQLPKDRFSAERLKGVDSTLKIQPAKLEDSAVYLCASSSPRTGANVLTFGAGSRLTVL.